The sequence of this T cell receptor (beta chain) was determined in a study of cytomegalovirus exposure and HLA in healthy donors. Study findings and constraints: Most observed TCR sequences were rare, whereas some public TCRs were detected in many donors.

A note on this clone: Its antigen is undetermined.

Sequencing used immunoSEQ multiplex PCR; TCRdb keeps in-frame clones, though not all of them. The sample carries about 50,000 clones, roughly 93% recorded once. The CDR3 consists of 13 residues. Germline V gene lookup returns CDR1 SGHRS and CDR2 YFSETQ. Trimming removed 1 base from V and 1 base from J, with 5 bases in between. J is TRBJ1-1 and V is TRBV5-1; D is unclear. The clonotype originates from a woman aged 18-30 years in good health and CMV-seropositive. Sequencing was carried out using PBMCs. The CDR3 bases are TGCGCCAGCAGCTTGAACAGGAACACTGAAGCTTTCTTT. This gives the protein CASSLNRNTEAFF.